One sample yielded the 10 T cell receptor delta chains listed below, sequenced in a study of γδ T cells in repeated Plasmodium falciparum infection. Gammadelta T cells were flow-sorted from PBMC into Vgamma9/Vdelta2+ and Vdelta2-negative populations for bulk analysis. TCRdb fed the multiplex PCR reads to CATT. This sample yields tens of thousands of delta-chain clones, of which 0.9% to 1% are seen a single time; more than 9% belongs to the top ten. The sequenced material came from gamma-delta T cells from blood. The receptors were sampled from a pool of human donors (malaria-infected and uninfected, not separated).

This clone was seen a few times. TCRdb's protein, taken from a much larger clone, differs from this DNA's translation at residue 3, likely owing to a read error; the protein displayed comes from the DNA. V usage is TRDV2 and J usage is TRDJ1, with 7 bases fitting TRDD3. The J gene was missing in TCRdb and was found by matching the end of the DNA to germline. The CDR3 runs 15 residues. Germline V gives CDR1 GEAIGNYY, CDR2 EKD. CDR3 loop: CARDTLGMNTDKLIF. The CDR3 nucleotides read TGTGCCCGTGACACACTGGGGATGAACACCGATAAACTCATCTTT.

This clone was seen a handful of times. The TCRdb record carries a much larger clone's protein, which differs from this DNA's translation at residue 16; a read error is the likely cause, and the protein listed here is the DNA translation. The gene calls are TRDV2 and TRDJ2; the D gene could be TRDD2 or TRDD3 (5 bases each). This CDR3 spans 21 amino acids. Germline assignment: CDR1 GEAIGNYY and CDR2 EKD. Written as DNA, the CDR3 is TGTGCCTGTGACACCGTTAGGACCGGGGAATCCCGCTTTCCTTTGGCAGCACAACTCTTCTTT. It encodes CACDTVRTGESRFPLAAQLFF.

This clone was seen only a few times. A far larger clone differs by one base, so this is likely a read error. The same CDR3 arises from other DNA sequences in this sample as well. The V gene is TRDV1, the J gene TRDJ1; possible D gene TRDD2, 5 bases. TCRdb records no J gene; here it was assigned by comparing the DNA to germline. The germline V gene has CDR1 TSWWSYY and CDR2 QGS. CDR3 length: 19 residues. The CDR3 sequence is CALGELERNLPRNTDKLIF. The CDR3 DNA sequence: TGTGCTCTTGGTGAACTTGAGAGAAACCTACCTCGTAACACCGATAAACTCATCTTT.

This clone occurred many times. The V call is TRDV2, the J call TRDJ1; 8 bases map to TRDD3. Trimming cost V 0 bases and J 5 bases; bases outside gene matches: 13. CDR3 size: 17 residues. From germline, CDR1 is GEAIGNYY and CDR2 EKD. As DNA, the CDR3 is TGTGCCTGTGACACCGCGGAACTGGGGGTCAAAGGGGATAAACTCATCTTT. As protein: CACDTAELGVKGDKLIF.

This clone has a handful of counts. A far more abundant clone sits one base away, making this likely a read error. The same CDR3 can be traced to other DNA sequences in this sample. No J gene was called, and the V gene is TRDV2; the table's TRDD3 call for D was not verified on the DNA. Germline V gene lookup returns CDR1 GEAIGNYY and CDR2 EKD. CDR3 length: 15 residues. The CDR3 DNA sequence: TGTGCCTGTGACACGCTCGGGACTTACACCGATAAGCTCATCTTT. Protein product: CACDTLGTYTDKLIF.

A word on this clone: The protein TCRdb lists belongs to a much larger clone and differs from this DNA's translation at residue 11, which points to a read error; the protein shown is made from the DNA. The genes are TRDV1 and TRDJ1; TRDD3 matches at 12 bases. Trimming removed 7 bases from V and 3 bases from J; junction bases left unmatched: 42. Germline lookup yields CDR1 TSWWSYY and CDR2 QGS. The length of the CDR3 is 27 residues. CDR3 nucleotides: TGTGCTCTTGCTAATGGTGGATCCCAAAGGGGCGAAACTGGGGGATACTCCTGGACGAGAGGGTCCGATAAACTCATCTTT. It translates to CALANGGSQRGETGGYSWTRGSDKLIF.

There are a few counts of this clone. Since a far larger clone is one base different, this is likely a read error. The sample has other DNA sequences that encode this CDR3 too. No J gene was called, and the V gene is TRDV1; TRDD3 is the table's D call, not checked against the DNA. CDR3 length equals 20 residues. CDR1 TSWWSYY and CDR2 QGS come from the germline V gene. The CDR3: CALGDPQSSYPHPYTDKLIF. The CDR3 DNA follows: TGTGCTCTTGGGGACCCACAATCTTCCTACCCTCACCCGTACACCGATAAGCTCATCTTT.

Regarding this clone: The TCRdb protein comes from a much larger clone and disagrees with this DNA's translation at residue 12, likely due to a read error; the protein given here is derived from the DNA. CDR3 loop: CACDTVGGDTLDTDKLIF. The DNA of the CDR3 is TGTGCCTGTGACACCGTAGGGGGGGATACTCTGGACACCGATAAACTCATCTTT. The chain has TRDV2 and TRDJ1, with 9 bases that match TRDD3. This CDR3 has 18 amino acids. Germline values: CDR1 GEAIGNYY, CDR2 EKD. After removal of 0 bases from V and 0 bases from J, the junction contained 10 bases not matched to a gene.

This clone was counted many times. This chain links TRDV1 with TRDJ1, with 10 nucleotides matching TRDD3. The CDR3 has 17 residues. Germline V gene sequence: CDR1 TSWWSYY, CDR2 QGS. V shed 7 bases, J shed 3 bases, and the junction held 14 bases outside the gene matches. In DNA, the CDR3 is TGTGCTCTTGCCCCCCTAAGGGGGGATACGCAGTCCGATAAACTCATCTTT. Amino acid sequence: CALAPLRGDTQSDKLIF.

Note on this clone: TCRdb attributes to this sequence the protein of a much larger clone, which differs from the DNA translation at residue 12; a read error is likely, and the protein displayed is translated from the DNA. This chain links TRDV3 with TRDJ1; D gene unclear. The CDR3 runs to 16 residues. CDR1 is TVYSNPD and CDR2 is GDNSRS in the germline V gene (reference sequence). For the CDR3, the DNA is TGTGCCTTCATCCGACCCTGTCGGGGTTACACCAATAAACTCATCTTT. Residues: CAFIRPCRGYTNKLIF.